The next 10 T cell receptor beta chains were all read from a single sample in a study of response to subunit inactivated influenza vaccine. MiXCR was run by TCRdb on the RT-PCR reads, yielding one entry per CDR3 protein. The data hold roughly 620,000 distinct CDR3 sequences, with around 11% observed a single time. The data also belong to a second study, concerning T cells expressing NK-cell markers. Per that paper: 5'RACE template switching with UMIs generated TCR beta cDNA.

The sample was PBMCs from blood, taken on the day of vaccination. The receptors originated from a man aged 50 to 60 who received an inactivated influenza vaccine.

The sample holds a few counts of this clonotype. The chain links TRBV14 to TRBJ2-7; the D gene is possibly TRBD2 (6 bases). Germline CDR1 SGHDN, CDR2 FVKESK. Trimming removed 4 bases at V and 0 bases at J, with 10 bases between. This CDR3 contains 14 residues. The CDR3 reads CASSRWGLSYEQYF. The CDR3 DNA is TGTGCCAGCAGCCGTTGGGGACTCTCCTACGAGCAGTACTTC.

With respect to this clonotype: A read error may be the cause here, since a much bigger clone is one base away. The chain joins TRBV20-1 to TRBJ1-2, with 8 nucleotides matching TRBD1. Germline V gives CDR1 DFQATT, CDR2 SNEGSKA (reference sequence). This CDR3 contains 13 residues. CDR3 region: CISLLTGENGYTF. The CDR3 nucleotides read TGCATCTCCCTCTTGACAGGGGAAAACGGCTACACCTTC.

This clonotype was observed many times. The chain recombines TRBV3-1 with TRBJ2-2; D unclear. The germline CDR1 and CDR2 sequences are LGHDT and YNNKEL (reference sequence). The V end was cut by 6 bases, the J end by 0 bases, with 5 bases between. CDR3 length equals 13 residues. The CDR3 coding sequence is TGTGCCAGCAGACTCCCGAACACCGGGGAGCTGTTTTTT. Translation: CASRLPNTGELFF.

The V and J genes are TRBV21-1 and TRBJ2-5; the table's D call TRBD2 went unverified against the DNA. TRBV21-1 is shown as a pseudogene. This CDR3 comprises 17 residues. The CDR3 nucleotides are TGTGCCAGCAGCAAACAAAGAGCGGGGGGGGTACAAGAGACCCAGTACTTC. Translating gives CASSKQRAGGVQETQYF.

This clonotype occurred a few times. The chain couples TRBV11-1 to TRBJ2-3; TRBD2 agrees at 13 bases. The CDR3 is made up of 18 amino acids. V gave up 1 base and J gave up 3 bases; unmatched junction bases: 7. Germline lookup yields CDR1 SGHAT and CDR2 FQDESV (reference sequence). The CDR3 loop reads CASSLGTSGRSGTDTQYF. The CDR3 DNA reads as TGTGCCAGCAGCTTAGGGACTAGCGGGAGATCTGGTACAGATACGCAGTATTTT.

This clonotype has more than one count but fewer than ten. The genes are TRBV28 and TRBJ2-5; maybe TRBD1 (6 bases). The CDR3 has 14 amino acids. Trimming left V 7 bases short and J 9 bases short, with 21 bases between. Looked up from germline, CDR1 is MDHEN and CDR2 is SYDVKM. CDR3 DNA: TGTGCCAGCACCACAATCTTGGACAGTGGGTCCCAGTACTTC. It is translated as CASTTILDSGSQYF.

The rearrangement links TRBV12-3 or TRBV12-4 to TRBJ2-1; TRBD2 aligns across 11 bases. The CDR3 spans 13 residues. The J segment lost 11 bases and the V segment lost 6 bases, leaving 6 bases of the junction unmatched. In DNA form, the CDR3 reads TGTGCCAGCAGCCCGACTAGCGGGATGAAGCAGTTCTTC. This sequence encodes CASSPTSGMKQFF.

There are a few counts of this clonotype. The V gene is TRBV10-3, the J gene TRBJ2-1; 7 bases match TRBD2. The junction had 11 bases not matched to a gene; V was cut back by 2 bases and J by 4 bases. This CDR3 spans 17 amino acids. Germline lookup yields CDR1 ENHRY and CDR2 SYGVKD. The CDR3 nucleotides read TGTGCCATCAGTGAGCCATCGGGGGGATTACGTTACAATGAGCAGTTCTTC. It yields the protein CAISEPSGGLRYNEQFF.

The CDR3, as DNA: TGCGCCAGCAGCCAAGATCTTCATGGGAACTATGGCTACACCTTC. Translation: CASSQDLHGNYGYTF. The V gene is TRBV4-3, the J gene TRBJ1-2; D not resolved. The V end lost 0 bases, the J end lost 2 bases, and 10 bases lay between the germline ends. CDR3 length: 15 amino acids. CDR1 is LGHNA and CDR2 is YSLEER in the germline V gene.

The rearrangement links TRBV5-4 to TRBJ2-3, with TRBD2 matching over 9 bases. The junction had 5 bases not matched to a gene; V was cut back by 2 bases and J by 1 base. CDR1 is SGHNT and CDR2 is YYREEE in the germline V gene (reference sequence). The CDR3 is made up of 16 amino acids. The CDR3: CASSFGGGGGTDTQYF. The CDR3 DNA is TGTGCCAGCAGCTTTGGGGGCGGGGGGGGCACAGATACGCAGTATTTT. The variable domain in full, with the rest retrieved from reference TRBV5-4 and TRBJ2-3, is ETGVTQSPTHLIKTRGQQVTLRCSSQSGHNTVSWYQQALGQGPQFIFQYYREEENGRGNFPPRFSGLQFPNYSSELNVNALELDDSALYLCASSFGGGGGTDTQYFGPGTRLTVL.